Listed here are 17 T cell receptor beta chains from one sample, sequenced in a study of T cells in Graves' hyperthyroidism and ophthalmopathy. RNA transcripts served as the template for amplifying TCR beta CDR3 regions. Primed by the HTBI set, a first-round RT-PCR was run on the TCR CDR3. TCRdb reprocessed the multiplex PCR reads via MiXCR and lists one record per CDR3 protein. The data contain approximately 640,000 distinct CDR3 sequences, about 45% of them seen just once; the ten biggest clones take up less than 9%. The sample was peripheral blood or thyroid tissue (not recorded which). These TCRs come from an adult man with Graves' disease, either hyperthyroidism or ophthalmopathy (not recorded which).

V gene TRBV9 combines with J gene TRBJ1-1; D perhaps matches TRBD1 (5 bases). This CDR3 region has 14 residues. Trimming left V 0 bases short and J 3 bases short, with 9 bases between. CDR1 is SGDLS, CDR2 YYNGEE, per germline. The CDR3 DNA follows: TGTGCCAGCAGCGTAGTGGGGGGGGACACTGAAGCTTTCTTT. Translated: CASSVVGGDTEAFF.

The chain is built from TRBV20-1 and TRBJ1-1; no reliable D call. The germline gives CDR1 DFQATT, CDR2 SNEGSKA (reference sequence). The CDR3 runs to 15 residues. Deletions cut 3 bases from V and 3 bases from J, with 17 bases between. The CDR3 coding sequence is TGCAGTGCTAGGAATAGACGGATAAGGGACACTGAAGCTTTCTTT. Protein: CSARNRRIRDTEAFF.

This sequence joins TRBV29-1 and TRBJ1-2, with unresolved D. The CDR3 is 11 residues long. V lost 7 bases to trimming and J lost 6 bases, with 12 bases between them. CDR1 is SQVTM, CDR2 ANQGSEA, per germline. Here the CDR3 DNA reads TGCAGCGGAGAGCCCGGGGATGGCTACACCTTC. Translating gives CSGEPGDGYTF.

The chain has TRBV5-1 and TRBJ2-6; D gene unclear. Per germline, CDR1 SGHRS and CDR2 YFSETQ. Trimming pared 2 bases from V and 4 bases from J, leaving 7 bases between. This CDR3 comprises 14 residues. CDR3 in amino acids: CASSFAQGANVLTF. DNA of the CDR3: TGCGCCAGCAGCTTCGCCCAGGGGGCCAACGTCCTGACTTTC.

This rearrangement joins TRBV2 to TRBJ1-4; 9 nucleotides align to TRBD1. Germline assignment: CDR1 SNHLY and CDR2 FYNNEI. CDR3 length: 13 residues. After removal of 8 bases from V and 8 bases from J, the junction contained 6 bases not matched to a gene. The CDR3 protein is CASPGTGREKLFF. The CDR3 DNA reads as TGTGCCAGCCCCGGGACAGGGAGGGAAAAACTGTTTTTT.

This clonotype was detected only once. A read error may account for a junction end that differs from germline. The chain recombines TRBV7-9 with TRBJ2-5; no clear D. The CDR3 is made up of 12 amino acids. CDR1 is SEHNR and CDR2 is FQNEAQ in the germline V gene (reference sequence). Here the CDR3 reads CAGSLVEETQYF. The CDR3 DNA reads TGTGCCGGCAGCTTAGTGGAAGAGACCCAGTACTTC. Based on the CDR3 plus reference TRBV7-9 and TRBJ2-5, the full variable domain is DTGVSQNPRHKITKRGQNVTFRCDPISEHNRLYWYRQTLGQGPEFLTYFQNEAQLEKSRLLSDRFSAERPKGSFSTLEIQRTEQGDSAMYLCAGSLVEETQYFGPGTRLLVL.

This chain joins TRBV19 and TRBJ1-4, with a weak D call TRBD1 (5 bases). Germline CDR1 and CDR2: LNHDA and SQIVND (reference sequence). Trimming removed 3 bases from V and 2 bases from J, with 22 bases in between. The CDR3 loop spans 19 amino acids. The CDR3 bases are TGTGCCAGTAGTATTCCTTCCTGGGCAGGGAGTACGACTAATGAAAAACTGTTTTTT. Its protein product is CASSIPSWAGSTTNEKLFF. The full variable domain, completed using reference TRBV19 and TRBJ1-4, is DGGITQSPKYLFRKEGQNVTLSCEQNLNHDAMYWYRQDPGQGLRLIYYSQIVNDFQKGDIAEGYSVSREKKESFPLTVTSAQKNPTAFYLCASSIPSWAGSTTNEKLFFGSGTQLSVL.

This clonotype was counted ten times or more. The chain uses TRBV24-1 and TRBJ2-5; no definite D call. The CDR3 contains 14 residues. Germline CDR1 is KGHDR and CDR2 is SFDVKD. Trimming took 4 bases from V and 2 from J, leaving 10 bases between them. Written as DNA, the CDR3 is TGTGCCACCAGTGAGGCAGGTTTACAAGAGACCCAGTACTTC. As protein: CATSEAGLQETQYF.

This chain connects TRBV5-1 to TRBJ1-1, with 7 bases lining up with TRBD1. The CDR3 totals 15 residues. Looked up from germline, CDR1 is SGHRS and CDR2 is YFSETQ. The ends lost 4 bases at V and 1 base at J; junction bases unmatched: 7. The CDR3 sequence: CASSGRQGTNTEAFF. CDR3 bases: TGCGCCAGCAGCGGACGACAGGGAACGAACACTGAAGCTTTCTTT.

The chain combines TRBV15 with TRBJ2-7; D assignment may be TRBD1 or TRBD2 (5 bases each). Germline-derived CDR1 and CDR2 are LNHNV and YYDKDF (reference sequence). This CDR3 is 16 amino acids long. V shed 0 bases and J shed 3 bases, with 15 bases lying between them. The CDR3 here is CATSRDQGPYGYEQYF. In DNA, the CDR3 is TGTGCCACCAGCAGAGATCAGGGACCCTATGGCTACGAGCAGTACTTC.

The chain links TRBV29-1 to TRBJ2-6; unclear D gene. The CDR3 consists of 10 residues. Germline V gene lookup returns CDR1 SQVTM and CDR2 ANQGSEA. The V end lost 4 bases, the J end lost 11 bases, and 6 bases lay between the germline ends. CDR3 residues: CSVGAYVLTF. CDR3 nucleotide sequence: TGCAGCGTTGGGGCTTACGTCCTGACTTTC.

This chain joins TRBV2 and TRBJ1-6; D may be TRBD1 (5 bases). Trimming removed 11 bases at V and 14 bases at J, with 25 bases between. This CDR3 has 14 amino acids. Looked up from germline, CDR1 is SNHLY and CDR2 is FYNNEI. CDR3 in amino acids: CAWSGTGNGGTLHF. CDR3 bases: TGTGCCTGGAGTGGGACCGGCAACGGGGGGACCCTCCACTTT.

The V and J genes are TRBV24-1 and TRBJ1-4, with TRBD1 identical over 7 bases. This CDR3 contains 15 residues. Germline-derived CDR1 and CDR2 are KGHDR and SFDVKD. V lost 5 bases, J lost 8 bases, and 10 bases stayed unmatched. Written as DNA, the CDR3 is TGTGCCACCAGTGTCGGGGACAGTTCTGGCGAAAAACTGTTTTTT. It is translated as CATSVGDSSGEKLFF.

J is TRBJ2-7 and V is TRBV2; D is ambiguous. Germline V gives CDR1 SNHLY, CDR2 FYNNEI. The length of the CDR3 is 12 residues. The V and J ends lost 3 bases and 2 bases respectively, with 5 bases between them. The CDR3 DNA reads TGTGCCAGCAGTGACATGGCCTACGAGCAGTACTTC. Translated, it gives CASSDMAYEQYF.

A word on this clonotype: A much larger clone differs from this one at a single base, so this may be a read error. V and J are TRBV19 and TRBJ2-5; D may correspond to TRBD1 or TRBD2 (5 bases each). Germline V gene sequence: CDR1 LNHDA, CDR2 SQIVND (reference sequence). The CDR3 length is 14 residues. CDR3 coding DNA: TGTGCCAGTAGTATAGGGGGGATCCAAGAGACCCAGTGCTTC. Translated, it gives CASSIGGIQETQCF.

At least ten counts were recorded for this clonotype. The chain couples TRBV6-5 to TRBJ2-7; D remains unclear. Germline CDR1 is MNHEY and CDR2 is SVGAGI. The V end was cut by 2 bases, the J end by 7 bases, with 6 bases between. This CDR3 is 11 amino acids long. In nucleotides, the CDR3 is TGTGCCAGCAGTTACGGGCGAGAGCAGTACTTC. The encoded protein is CASSYGREQYF.

The gene calls are TRBV7-9 and TRBJ2-7; 8 bases map to TRBD1. This CDR3 has 15 residues. Unmatched junction bases numbered 10, after V lost 6 bases and J lost 3 bases. Germline assignment: CDR1 SEHNR and CDR2 FQNEAQ (reference sequence). The CDR3 region has the DNA TGTGCCAGCAGTTATTGGACAGGGAGAGACTACGAGCAGTACTTC. This codes for CASSYWTGRDYEQYF.